Presented here are 24 T cell receptor beta chains from one specimen sequenced in a study of CD8+ T cells in alopecia areata. Extracted from the samples, RNA was reverse transcribed into cDNA to serve as the sequencing template. TCRdb keeps only in-frame clones here, not all; method: immunoSEQ multiplex PCR. The table has approximately 180,000 clones, 50% to 75% seen once; the top ten hold over 12%. Sequences were derived from CD4+ T cells sorted from blood, sampled at week 0. Every receptor here comes from a human donor with alopecia areata.

The V gene is TRBV29-1, the J gene TRBJ1-4; no clear D gene. From germline, CDR1 is SQVTM and CDR2 ANQGSEA. CDR3 length: 14 amino acids. The V gene lost 4 bases and the J gene lost 0 bases, with 9 bases spanning the gap. CDR3 nucleotide sequence: TGCAGCGTTGGTCAGGAACCAACTAATGAAAAACTGTTTTTT. Protein: CSVGQEPTNEKLFF.

The table lists this clone with a count of one. The CDR3 region is CSVAHRLVNTEAFF. The CDR3 DNA reads TGCAGCGTTGCCCACAGATTGGTGAACACTGAAGCTTTCTTT. The chain carries TRBV29-1 and TRBJ1-1, with D unclear. V gave up 4 bases and J gave up 0 bases, with 12 bases separating them. CDR3 size: 14 residues. CDR1 is SQVTM, CDR2 ANQGSEA, per germline.

J is TRBJ2-5 and V is TRBV29-1; D may be TRBD1 or TRBD2 (5 bases each). Per germline, CDR1 SQVTM and CDR2 ANQGSEA. The ends were cut back, 7 bases at V and 5 bases at J, with 14 bases in the middle. The CDR3 covers 12 residues. The CDR3 protein is CSAARDVETQYF. The CDR3, as DNA: TGCAGCGCTGCTCGGGACGTGGAGACCCAGTACTTC.

This chain joins TRBV25-1 and TRBJ2-5; 8 nucleotides match TRBD2. Germline assignment: CDR1 MGHDK and CDR2 SYGVNS. CDR3 length: 14 residues. Trimming took 6 bases from V and 5 from J; bases not matched to a gene: 8. The chain's CDR3 is CASRHPGGRETQYF. The CDR3 nucleotides are TGTGCCAGCAGACACCCGGGGGGGAGGGAGACCCAGTACTTC.

The chain links TRBV7-9 to TRBJ2-7; D remains ambiguous. CDR3 length equals 11 residues. V was pared by 2 bases and J by 5 bases, with 4 bases between. Germline V gene lookup returns CDR1 SEHNR and CDR2 FQNEAQ (reference sequence). The CDR3 DNA follows: TGTGCCAGCAGCTTAAGAGACGAGCAGTACTTC. This encodes CASSLRDEQYF.

V and J are TRBV25-1 and TRBJ1-2, with D maybe TRBD1 (5 bases). The ends were cut back, 0 bases at V and 6 bases at J, with 11 bases in the middle. The CDR3 has 14 residues. The germline gives CDR1 MGHDK, CDR2 SYGVNS. The CDR3 nucleotides read TGTGCCAGCAGTGAATACGCAGGGCCGGATGGCTACACCTTC. Protein sequence: CASSEYAGPDGYTF.

This chain links TRBV5-1 with TRBJ1-2; 7 bases line up with TRBD1. Germline V lookup: CDR1 SGHRS, CDR2 YFSETQ. J lost 8 bases, V lost 3 bases, and 10 bases had no gene match. The CDR3 covers 14 residues. The CDR3 DNA reads as TGCGCCAGCAGCTCGGGACAGAGTGTTCGGGGCTACACCTTC. Translating it yields CASSSGQSVRGYTF. Full variable domain (rest looked up from reference TRBV5-1 and TRBJ1-2): KAGVTQTPRYLIKTRGQQVTLSCSPISGHRSVSWYQQTPGQGLQFLFEYFSETQRNKGNFPGRFSGRQFSNSRSEMNVSTLELGDSALYLCASSSGQSVRGYTFGSGTRLTVV.

The CDR3 spells CASGLGGTDTQYF. The DNA of the CDR3 is TGTGCTAGTGGTTTGGGGGGCACAGATACGCAGTATTTT. The chain combines TRBV12-5 with TRBJ2-3; D uncertain. V lost 1 base, J lost 1 base, and 3 bases lay in between. The CDR3 covers 13 residues. Germline assignment: CDR1 LGHNT and CDR2 FRNRAP. Drawing the rest from reference TRBV12-5 and TRBJ2-3, the complete variable domain is DARVTQTPRHKVTEMGQEVTMRCQPILGHNTVFWYRQTMMQGLELLAYFRNRAPLDDSGMPKDRFSAEMPDATLATLKIQPSEPRDSAVYFCASGLGGTDTQYFGPGTRLTVL.

In its sample, this clone was seen a few times. V is TRBV30 and J is TRBJ1-5; D uncertain. V was pared by 2 bases and J by 1 base, with 6 bases between. The germline V gene encodes CDR1 GTSNPN and CDR2 SVGIG (reference sequence). The CDR3 sequence is 13 residues long. DNA of the CDR3: TGTGCCTGGAGTAAGGACAGCAATCAGCCCCAGCATTTT. It specifies CAWSKDSNQPQHF.

This clone showed up just once. The rearrangement uses TRBV15 and TRBJ2-4, with TRBD1 as a possible D gene (5 bases). Germline V lookup: CDR1 LNHNV, CDR2 YYDKDF (reference sequence). The CDR3 covers 16 residues. V was trimmed by 4 bases and J by 6 bases, leaving 19 bases between them. CDR3 sequence (DNA): TGTGCCACCAGCATTAGGACATCTCCGAATCCAAACATTCAGTACTTC. As protein: CATSIRTSPNPNIQYF. The full variable domain, rest sourced from reference TRBV15 and TRBJ2-4, is DAMVIQNPRYQVTQFGKPVTLSCSQTLNHNVMYWYQQKSSQAPKLLFHYYDKDFNNEADTPDNFQSRRPNTSFCFLDIRSPGLGDTAMYLCATSIRTSPNPNIQYFGAGTRLSVL.

The CDR3, as DNA: TGTGCCAGCCAGGACAGGGGGGTTTACTACGAGCAGTACTTC. Protein product: CASQDRGVYYEQYF. The J gene is TRBJ2-7, the V gene TRBV25-1, with TRBD1 matching 10 bases. The CDR3 length is 14 residues. With V trimmed by 8 bases and J by 3 bases, 7 bases remained unmatched. CDR1 and CDR2 (germline): MGHDK, SYGVNS.

The V and J genes are TRBV5-1 and TRBJ2-5, with D possibly matching TRBD1 (5 bases). CDR1 is SGHRS and CDR2 is YFSETQ in the germline V gene. The CDR3 consists of 14 residues. The V end was cut by 7 bases, the J end by 0 bases, with 13 bases between. Written as DNA, the CDR3 is TGCGCCAGCCGAGAACGACAGCACCAAGAGACCCAGTACTTC. It yields the protein CASRERQHQETQYF.

The chain recombines TRBV30 with TRBJ1-6, with D hard to call. Germline V gene data show CDR1 as GTSNPN and CDR2 as SVGIG (reference sequence). The V and J ends lost 1 base and 9 bases respectively, with 19 bases between them. The CDR3 totals 16 residues. CDR3 coding DNA: TGTGCCTGGAGTGAAGGCTACAGCCCAGGAGTTTCACCCCTCCACTTT. Translation: CAWSEGYSPGVSPLHF.

This rearrangement joins TRBV27 to TRBJ2-2, with D possibly matching TRBD2 (7 bases). CDR1 and CDR2 from the germline V gene are MNHEY and SMNVEV (reference sequence). The CDR3 has 15 amino acids. Trimming left V 7 bases short and J 5 bases short, with 17 bases between. For the CDR3, the DNA is TGTGCCAGCACCCTAAACAGGGAGGGGACCGGGGAGCTGTTTTTT. It specifies CASTLNREGTGELFF.

The gene calls are TRBV6-5 and TRBJ1-1, with 10 bases that match TRBD1. Trimming at V came to 6 bases and at J to 0 bases, leaving 1 base not matched to a gene. The CDR3 runs 14 residues. Looked up from germline, CDR1 is MNHEY and CDR2 is SVGAGI. Here the CDR3 DNA reads TGTGCCAGCAGGGGACAGGGGCTGAACACTGAAGCTTTCTTT. This gives the protein CASRGQGLNTEAFF.

The rearrangement joins TRBV2 to TRBJ2-3; 9 nucleotides line up with TRBD1. Germline V CDR1 and CDR2: SNHLY, FYNNEI. The CDR3 is 14 residues long. Losses at the gene ends were 8 bases for V and 3 bases for J; bases not matched to a gene: 6. The CDR3 bases are TGTGCCAGCTCCCCGGACAGGGGAACAGATACGCAGTATTTT. It yields the protein CASSPDRGTDTQYF.

This rearrangement joins TRBV29-1 to TRBJ2-7; D is unclear. Trimming pared 5 bases from V and 2 bases from J, leaving 16 bases between. This CDR3 has 14 residues. CDR1 SQVTM and CDR2 ANQGSEA come from the germline V gene. CDR3: CSVQPARQTYEQYF. The CDR3 coding sequence is TGCAGCGTTCAACCGGCCCGGCAGACCTACGAGCAGTACTTC.

This chain uses TRBV4-1 with TRBJ2-1, with a possible D match to TRBD2 (6 bases). The CDR3 loop spans 15 amino acids. Germline V CDR1 and CDR2: MGHRA, YSYEKL. Trimming cost V 2 bases and J 7 bases, with 15 bases left between them. The CDR3 DNA follows: TGCGCCAGCAGCCAACCCTTTCGGGGGAGGAATGAGCAGTTCTTC. The encoded protein is CASSQPFRGRNEQFF.

This rearrangement joins TRBV4-2 to TRBJ1-2; D is possibly TRBD1 (5 bases). Looked up from germline, CDR1 is LGHNA and CDR2 is YNFKEQ. V dropped 0 bases and J dropped 4 bases, with 12 bases sitting between them. This CDR3 contains 15 residues. Written as DNA, the CDR3 is TGTGCCAGCAGCCAAGATGTCGCGGGGCCCTATGGCTACACCTTC. This sequence encodes CASSQDVAGPYGYTF.

The chain employs TRBV29-1 and TRBJ2-7; possible D gene TRBD2, 5 bases. Germline CDR1 reads SQVTM; CDR2 reads ANQGSEA. The CDR3 loop spans 11 amino acids. V was shortened by 7 bases and J by 3 bases, with 10 bases between the two germline ends. CDR3 region: CSGALDYEQYF. DNA of the CDR3: TGCAGCGGCGCACTAGACTACGAGCAGTACTTC.

This chain joins TRBV29-1 and TRBJ2-4; D might be TRBD1 (5 bases). The CDR3 is made up of 13 amino acids. V was shortened by 4 bases and J by 0 bases, with 7 bases between the two germline ends. Germline V gene sequence: CDR1 SQVTM, CDR2 ANQGSEA. The DNA of the CDR3 is TGCAGCGTTGGGGGCAGAGCCAAAAACATTCAGTACTTC. This codes for CSVGGRAKNIQYF.

The chain is built from TRBV15 and TRBJ1-5; perhaps TRBD1 as D (6 bases). This CDR3 contains 16 residues. From germline, CDR1 is LNHNV and CDR2 YYDKDF (reference sequence). The V end was cut by 3 bases, the J end by 2 bases, with 14 bases between. The CDR3 sequence: CATSRDTGWGNQPQHF. The CDR3 DNA sequence: TGTGCCACCAGCAGGGATACAGGGTGGGGCAATCAGCCCCAGCATTTT.

This clone was observed a few times. V and J are TRBV29-1 and TRBJ1-4; possible D gene TRBD1, 6 bases. V was shortened by 7 bases and J by 8 bases, with 14 bases between the two germline ends. CDR1 SQVTM and CDR2 ANQGSEA come from the germline V gene. The length of the CDR3 is 12 residues. CDR3 residues: CSGQESGEKLFF. CDR3 in DNA: TGCAGCGGACAGGAATCGGGGGAAAAACTGTTTTTT.

The V call is TRBV29-1, the J call TRBJ1-1, with D possibly TRBD1 on 5 matching bases. From germline, CDR1 is SQVTM and CDR2 ANQGSEA. The V and J ends lost 0 bases and 5 bases respectively, with 13 bases between them. CDR3 length: 14 residues. CDR3 amino acids: CSVEDRGGDTEAFF. In nucleotides, the CDR3 is TGCAGCGTTGAAGATCGGGGGGGTGATACTGAAGCTTTCTTT.